The 17 T cell receptor beta chains below come from one sample, sequenced in a study of beta chain features in type 1 diabetes (dated by TCRdb to 2017 to 2018). The library relied on the immunoSEQ multiplex PCR assay. The High Capacity cDNA Reverse Transcription Kit was used to reverse transcribe all of the isolated RNA, meaning that expressed TCRB transcripts were what got sequenced. What TCRdb holds here is the immuneACCESS table cut down to in-frame rearrangements. Part of the clones is not present; checked against another copy, under half of the missing clones reflect an unresolved V gene, and the others are unexplained. For this sample the table gives about 360,000 clones, of which around 12% were detected only once. The biggest ten clones account for 0.015% to 0.02% of the sample. Input material: naive CD4+ T cells from blood. Taken with the paper, the label for cell subset or site translates to: true naive CD4+ T cells. All receptors derive from a man aged 18-30 years in good health.

The chain joins TRBV7-8 to TRBJ1-2; 8 bases fit TRBD1. CDR3 length: 14 amino acids. V dropped 3 bases and J dropped 4; count of bases not matched to a gene: 4. Germline CDR1 SGHVS, CDR2 FQNEAQ. The CDR3 loop reads CASSLTGVGYGYTF. The CDR3 region has the DNA TGTGCCAGCAGCTTGACAGGGGTCGGCTATGGCTACACCTTC.

The chain is built from TRBV30 and TRBJ1-2; tentative D call: TRBD1 (5 bases). Between the trimmed V and J ends, which lost 4 bases and 4 bases, there was a span of 13 bases. The germline CDR1 and CDR2 sequences are GTSNPN and SVGIG (reference sequence). The CDR3 loop spans 13 amino acids. Here the CDR3 DNA reads TGTGCCTGGATCCCAGGGATAGTCTATGGCTACACCTTC. This encodes CAWIPGIVYGYTF.

This clone was observed a few times. The chain links TRBV7-3 to TRBJ1-5, with 7 positions matching TRBD1. The CDR3 covers 15 residues. The V segment lost 5 bases and the J segment 5 bases; nucleotides outside the gene matches: 9. CDR1 SGHTA and CDR2 FQGTGA come from the germline V gene. CDR3 protein: CASSLQGIPDQPQHF. In DNA, the CDR3 is TGTGCCAGCAGCCTACAGGGGATACCAGATCAGCCCCAGCATTTT.

The gene calls are TRBV28 and TRBJ2-3; TRBD2 matches at 12 bases. J lost 4 bases, V lost 4 bases, and 6 bases had no gene match. Germline CDR1 MDHEN, CDR2 SYDVKM. The CDR3 contains 16 residues. This CDR3 is CASSSNRLAGADTQYF. CDR3 sequence (DNA): TGTGCCAGCAGTTCCAACAGACTAGCGGGAGCAGATACGCAGTATTTT.

This clone was seen only a few times. This chain links TRBV6-1 with TRBJ2-5; TRBD1 agrees at 10 bases. V trimming: 4 bases; J trimming: 2 bases; junction bases outside the gene matches: 7. CDR1 MNHNS and CDR2 SASEGT come from the germline V gene. The CDR3 spans 16 residues. CDR3 sequence reads: CASSVPGQGWQETQYF. The CDR3 nucleotides are TGTGCCAGCAGTGTCCCGGGACAGGGGTGGCAAGAGACCCAGTACTTC.

The chain has TRBV7-8 and TRBJ2-2, with 12 bases aligning to TRBD2. Unmatched junction bases numbered 11, after V lost 1 base and J lost 2 bases. Germline lookup yields CDR1 SGHVS and CDR2 FQNEAQ. The CDR3 has 20 amino acids. Written as DNA, the CDR3 is TGTGCCAGCAGCTTAGTCTTGGGTCGACTAGCGGGGGACAACACCGGGGAGCTGTTTTTT. Translation: CASSLVLGRLAGDNTGELFF.

This clone was recorded only once. This chain connects TRBV25-1 to TRBJ2-5, with D possibly TRBD2 on 6 matching bases. This CDR3 spans 14 amino acids. The germline V gene has CDR1 MGHDK and CDR2 SYGVNS. V was cut by 3 bases and J by 4 bases, with 12 bases left in between. In nucleotides, the CDR3 is TGTGCCAGCAGTGATGGGGTAGCGGCAGAGACCCAGTACTTC. This codes for CASSDGVAAETQYF.

The chain employs TRBV18 and TRBJ1-1; maybe TRBD1 (5 bases). The CDR3 covers 15 residues. Per germline, CDR1 KGHSH and CDR2 LQKENI. V was clipped by 3 bases and J by 1 base, with 12 bases between them. The CDR3 bases are TGTGCCAGCTCACCCAACCCCGACAGGAACACTGAAGCTTTCTTT. Residues: CASSPNPDRNTEAFF. The whole variable domain, remainder taken from reference TRBV18 and TRBJ1-1, is NAGVMQNPRHLVRRRGQEARLRCSPMKGHSHVYWYRQLPEEGLKFMVYLQKENIIDESGMPKERFSAEFPKEGPSILRIQQVVRGDSAAYFCASSPNPDRNTEAFFGQGTRLTVV.

This clone has more than one count but fewer than ten. The chain combines TRBV5-1 with TRBJ2-5; 7 bases map to TRBD1. Germline assignment: CDR1 SGHRS and CDR2 YFSETQ. V trimming: 5 bases; J trimming: 1 base; junction bases outside the gene matches: 8. The CDR3 spans 15 residues. Here the CDR3 DNA reads TGCGCCAGCAGTTACTCCGACAGGGCCCAAGAGACCCAGTACTTC. Encoded protein: CASSYSDRAQETQYF.

This clone was found a few times. The chain recombines TRBV19 with TRBJ2-5; 8 bases align to TRBD2. The CDR3 is made up of 15 amino acids. V shed 6 bases, J shed 2 bases, and the junction held 8 bases outside the gene matches. Per the germline V gene, CDR1 is LNHDA and CDR2 is SQIVND (reference sequence). In nucleotides, the CDR3 is TGTGCCAGTAGGCGAGCGGGGGTAGGTCAAGAGACCCAGTACTTC. This codes for CASRRAGVGQETQYF.

The chain employs TRBV29-1 and TRBJ2-2; 9 bases are shared with TRBD2. The CDR3 runs to 14 residues. Germline CDR1 reads SQVTM; CDR2 reads ANQGSEA. V shed 4 bases and J 6 bases; nucleotides not matched to a gene: 6. DNA of the CDR3: TGCAGCGTTGTTTTGGGACTAGCTCCCGGGGAGCTGTTTTTT. Residues: CSVVLGLAPGELFF.

A note on this clone: The germline gene is not matched at one end of the junction; a read error may be the cause. This chain links TRBV5-4 with TRBJ2-3, with D perhaps TRBD1 (7 bases). The germline gives CDR1 SGHNT, CDR2 YYREEE (reference sequence). This CDR3 contains 17 residues. The DNA for the CDR3 is TGCGCCAGCAGCCAAGCGGGCAGGGGGGTCCTAGTGGATACGCAGTATTTT. Its protein product is CASSQAGRGVLVDTQYF.

Of note for this clone: Different DNA sequences within this sample yield the same CDR3. The V call is TRBV6-5, the J call TRBJ2-1; 7 nucleotides match TRBD1. Germline V gene lookup returns CDR1 MNHEY and CDR2 SVGAGI. Unmatched junction bases numbered 5, after V lost 6 bases and J lost 0 bases. CDR3 length: 15 residues. This CDR3 is CASSRDSSSYNEQFF. For the CDR3, the DNA is TGTGCCAGCAGCCGGGACAGCAGCTCCTACAATGAGCAGTTCTTC.

The sample holds a few counts of this clone. V is TRBV6-6 and J is TRBJ2-5; D call uncertain. There are 13 residues in the CDR3. The germline CDR1 and CDR2 sequences are MNHNY and SVGAGI (reference sequence). The ends were cut back, 2 bases at V and 5 bases at J, with 9 bases in the middle. The CDR3 nucleotides read TGTGCCAGCAGTTACGTCACGGGTGAGACCCAGTACTTC. Its translation is CASSYVTGETQYF.

The chain employs TRBV28 and TRBJ2-6; no reliable D call. The CDR3 is 18 residues long. Trimming pared 5 bases from V and 1 base from J, leaving 18 bases between. The germline V gene encodes CDR1 MDHEN and CDR2 SYDVKM. DNA of the CDR3: TGTGCCAGCAGTCCAGTTCTCAGTACCGCATCTGGGGCCAACGTCCTGACTTTC. Translation: CASSPVLSTASGANVLTF.

The chain carries TRBV7-9 and TRBJ2-1; 10 positions agree with TRBD2. The germline gives CDR1 SEHNR, CDR2 FQNEAQ (reference sequence). Trimming removed 2 bases from V and 3 bases from J; junction bases left unmatched: 1. This CDR3 has 15 residues. The CDR3 region is CASSLLAGGYNEQFF. For the CDR3, the DNA is TGTGCCAGCAGCTTATTAGCGGGAGGCTACAATGAGCAGTTCTTC.

The chain has TRBV28 and TRBJ2-5; 10 bases align to TRBD2. With V trimmed by 4 bases and J by 7 bases, 12 bases remained unmatched. This CDR3 has 16 amino acids. CDR1 is MDHEN and CDR2 is SYDVKM in the germline V gene. CDR3 sequence (DNA): TGTGCCAGCAGTTCCCCGCGGGTAGCGGGGGGTCTGACCCAGTACTTC. This sequence encodes CASSSPRVAGGLTQYF.